This note documents a single TCR beta chain sequence. The sample contains more than one DNA sequence encoding this CDR3. The source of the sample is a study of blood T cell repertoires in COVID-19. Study-wide context: Some COVID-19 samples were acute and others convalescent; all came from the United States, Italy and Spain.

Authors' data handling: Nucleated cell number was recorded as an estimate derived from reference gene primer amplification. The protocol was immunoSEQ multiplex PCR, while the TCRdb copy is restricted to in-frame clones and leaves out a portion. V and J calls and clone size are as listed in that table; D and trimming were resolved from the DNA. This sample carries 80,000 to 90,000 clones, roughly 87% of them seen once, and the ten largest clones take 5% to 6.5%. The CDR3 spans 14 residues. Per the germline V gene, CDR1 is MNHEY and CDR2 is SMNVEV (reference sequence). V was clipped by 5 bases and J by 0 bases, with 8 bases between them.

This clonotype was sampled from a man aged 60 to 69 with acute or convalescent COVID-19. Sequencing used peripheral blood. The genes are TRBV27 and TRBJ1-3; D not resolved. The CDR3 loop reads CASSPGDSGNTIYF. In nucleotides, the CDR3 is TGTGCCAGCAGTCCCGGTGACTCTGGAAACACCATATATTTT.